The clone carrying this TCR beta chain has a count of ten or more. This CDR3 spans 14 amino acids. V lost 4 bases, J lost 7 bases, and 8 bases stayed unmatched. The entry originates in a study of T cells after yellow fever vaccination. TCRdb itself ran the 5' RACE reads through MiXCR, one entry per CDR3 protein. The sample lists about 320,000 distinct CDR3 sequences, about 12% occurring once. This receptor was identified in a man aged 18 to 35 who received the YFV17D yellow fever vaccine. Material: CD4+ T cells sorted from PBMCs, obtained 15 days after the yellow fever booster vaccination. This chain uses TRBV12-3 or TRBV12-4 with TRBJ2-7; 9 nucleotides line up with TRBD2. The CDR3 is CASSSGTSKREQYF. The DNA of the CDR3 is TGTGCCAGCAGTTCCGGGACTAGCAAACGTGAGCAGTACTTC.